The text below deals with one TCR beta chain. Antigen specificity is unknown. This CDR3 contains 16 residues. CDR1 is LNHDA and CDR2 is SQIVND in the germline V gene (reference sequence). After removal of 5 bases from V and 5 bases from J, the junction contained 11 bases not matched to a gene. Clones were read by immunoSEQ multiplex PCR, and TCRdb kept only the in-frame ones, dropping some. Altogether about 200,000 clones are present, around 80% being singletons, with the ten largest covering 0.95% to 1.5%. The data stem from a study of cytomegalovirus exposure and HLA in healthy donors. The study's findings and limits: In vitro confirmation showed three CMV-associated chains to be CMV antigen specific.

The sequence came from a woman in her 30s in good health and CMV-seronegative. Sequencing was carried out using PBMCs. The chain joins TRBV19 to TRBJ2-5, with 10 bases matching TRBD1. CDR3 nucleotide sequence: TGTGCCAGTAGTGCCGACAGGGGGCCGGGCAGGGAGACCCAGTACTTC. Its protein product is CASSADRGPGRETQYF.